This TCR beta chain comes out of a study of Ad26.COV2.S vaccination and SARS-CoV-2 variants. Study-wide background: The study gave Ad26.COV2.S intramuscularly, once or twice 56 days apart.

Trimming removed 5 bases from V and 3 bases from J, with 14 bases in between. CDR1 and CDR2 from the germline V gene are MNHEY and SVGEGT. The CDR3 is made up of 14 amino acids. The treatment: 15 to 20 received Ad26.COV2.S at low or high dose, single or two shots; about 5 received placebo; per-sample allocation not given. Vaccine and placebo recipients were sampled on day 63 after the first injection. Points from the study as a whole: Analytic work on TCR breadth and depth might have understated the full extent of total T cell responses. Relative to placebo recipients, vaccine recipients exhibited elevated spike-specific TCR breadth.

Regarding this clone: The antigen remains undetermined.

The protocol was immunoSEQ multiplex PCR, while the TCRdb copy is restricted to in-frame clones and leaves out a portion. This sample has around 450,000 clones; less than 95% occur once, and the top ten carry around 4.5%. The chain combines TRBV6-2 or TRBV6-3 with TRBJ2-7; D is perhaps TRBD1 (5 bases). Sequenced here: peripheral blood, sampled in a trial of Ad26.COV2.S vaccine versus placebo. The clonotype originates from a person aged 18-65 years who received the Ad26.COV2.S COVID-19 vaccine or a placebo. The DNA of the CDR3 is TGTGCCAGCAGTCTGGACATATCTATCTACGAGCAGTACTTC. Protein sequence: CASSLDISIYEQYF.